This TCR beta chain was sequenced for a study of blood T cell repertoires in COVID-19. Turning to the study itself: The United States, Italy and Spain supplied acute and convalescent COVID-19 samples.

In the authors' methods: Estimation of nucleated cell counts relied on the amplification of reference gene primers. The assay was immunoSEQ multiplex PCR, and TCRdb's table has in-frame clones only and misses some. The DNA was the basis for D and trimming; V, J and clone size are from that table. There are hundreds of thousands of clones in the sample; around 83% occur only once, and 7% to 10% lies in the top ten. CDR1 and CDR2 from the germline V gene are GTSNPN and SVGIG (reference sequence). The CDR3 contains 15 residues. Trimming pared 0 bases from V and 7 bases from J, leaving 19 bases between. This clone was found a few times.

The V gene is TRBV30, the J gene TRBJ2-7, with D perhaps TRBD1 (5 bases). This receptor was obtained from a woman in her forties or fifties with acute or convalescent COVID-19. The source material was peripheral blood. In nucleotides, the CDR3 is TGTGCCTGGAGTGTAGGGCCGGCAGGGTGGCGAGAGCAGTACTTC. Translated: CAWSVGPAGWREQYF.